The rows below give T cell receptor beta chains drawn from one sample of a study of control samples from healthy donors and cancer patients. The method was immunoSEQ multiplex PCR; TCRdb's version includes in-frame clones alone and lacks a portion of them. The listing records around 190,000 clones. Material for sequencing was blood. Receptors were obtained from a woman aged 25 to 45 in good health. The CDR3 runs from the conserved cysteine through the conserved F or W. Each record gives: CDR3 protein, CDR3 DNA, J gene, D gene, V gene. A D gene is named only where the DNA matches it firmly.

CDR3: CASSRFPIQKGQGFSGANVLTF
DNA: TGTGCCAGCAGTCGTTTCCCCATCCAGAAAGGACAGGGCTTCTCTGGGGCCAACGTCCTGACTTTC
J: TRBJ2-6
D: TRBD1
V: TRBV2

CDR3: CASSLAGGNNEQFF
DNA: TGTGCCAGCAGTCTAGCGGGGGGGAACAATGAGCAGTTCTTC
J: TRBJ2-1
D: TRBD2
V: TRBV6-4

CDR3: CASSYSLQDTQYF
DNA: TGTGCCAGCAGTTACTCACTCCAGGATACGCAGTATTTT
J: TRBJ2-3
D: NA
V: TRBV6-5

CDR3: CAISPGQGTETQYF
DNA: TGTGCCATCAGTCCGGGACAGGGCACGGAGACCCAGTACTTC
J: TRBJ2-5
D: TRBD1
V: TRBV10-3

CDR3: CASSQGLLAGGRETQYF
DNA: TGTGCCAGCAGCCAAGGCTTACTAGCGGGGGGGCGTGAGACCCAGTACTTC
J: TRBJ2-5
D: TRBD2
V: TRBV28

CDR3: CASSLGGGISYEQYF
DNA: TGTGCCAGCAGCTTAGGCGGGGGGATCTCCTACGAGCAGTACTTC
J: TRBJ2-7
D: TRBD2
V: TRBV7-3

CDR3: CASSVRTVTDTQYF
DNA: TGTGCCAGCAGCGTCCGGACCGTCACAGATACGCAGTATTTT
J: TRBJ2-3
D: NA
V: TRBV3-1/TRBV3-2

CDR3: CASSLFPGSTIYEQYF
DNA: TGCGCCAGCAGCTTGTTTCCGGGGTCGACTATCTACGAGCAGTACTTC
J: TRBJ2-7
D: NA
V: TRBV5-1

CDR3: CASRRGSYNSPLHF
DNA: TGTGCCAGCAGAAGAGGCTCCTATAATTCACCCCTCCACTTT
J: TRBJ1-6
D: NA
V: TRBV14

CDR3: CASSTGTGSPGNTIYF
DNA: TGTGCCAGCAGCACGGGGACAGGGAGTCCCGGAAACACCATATATTTT
J: TRBJ1-3
D: TRBD1
V: TRBV11-2

CDR3: CASSAQGSPLHF
DNA: TGTGCCAGCAGTGCTCAAGGATCACCCCTCCACTTT
J: TRBJ1-6
D: NA
V: TRBV2

CDR3: CASSLFSVSGRTDTQYF
DNA: TGTGCCAGCAGTTTATTCTCCGTTAGCGGCAGGACAGATACGCAGTATTTT
J: TRBJ2-3
D: NA
V: TRBV27

CDR3: CASSSQNYSNQPQHF
DNA: TGTGCCAGCAGCTCACAGAATTATAGCAATCAGCCCCAGCATTTT
J: TRBJ1-5
D: NA
V: TRBV5-5

CDR3: CASSLLLSTGELFF
DNA: TGTGCCAGCAGCCTCCTGTTGAGTACCGGGGAGCTGTTTTTT
J: TRBJ2-2
D: NA
V: TRBV11-2

CDR3: CASSLSGTESYGYTF
DNA: TGCGCCAGCAGCTTGTCCGGGACAGAGAGCTATGGCTACACCTTC
J: TRBJ1-2
D: TRBD1
V: TRBV5-1

CDR3: CASSLSPGRGTEAFF
DNA: TGTGCCAGCAGTTTATCACCGGGAAGGGGCACTGAAGCTTTCTTT
J: TRBJ1-1
D: NA
V: TRBV28

CDR3: CASKTPRGSEAFF
DNA: TGTGCCAGCAAAACCCCTCGGGGTTCTGAAGCTTTCTTT
J: TRBJ1-1
D: NA
V: TRBV27

CDR3: CASNQGAWTEAFF
DNA: TGTGCCAGCAACCAGGGGGCCTGGACTGAAGCTTTCTTT
J: TRBJ1-1
D: TRBD1
V: TRBV6-5

CDR3: CASSISRQGTGGYTF
DNA: TGTGCCAGTAGTATAAGTCGGCAGGGGACGGGCGGCTACACCTTC
J: TRBJ1-2
D: NA
V: TRBV19

CDR3: CASSFSGGRQYNEQFF
DNA: TGTGCCAGCAGCTTTAGCGGGGGCCGACAGTACAATGAGCAGTTCTTC
J: TRBJ2-1
D: TRBD2
V: TRBV7-9

CDR3: CASSLDTGASFYEQYF
DNA: TGCGCCAGCAGCTTAGATACAGGGGCCTCCTTCTACGAGCAGTACTTC
J: TRBJ2-7
D: TRBD1
V: TRBV5-1

CDR3: CASSDWDRGSSGYTF
DNA: TGTGCCAGCAGTGATTGGGACAGGGGAAGTTCTGGCTACACCTTC
J: TRBJ1-2
D: TRBD1
V: TRBV6-1

CDR3: CASSLTWGTREQYF
DNA: TGCGCCAGCAGCTTAACCTGGGGGACACGAGAGCAGTACTTC
J: TRBJ2-7
D: NA
V: TRBV5-1

CDR3: CAIRPGTGAQETQYF
DNA: TGTGCCATCAGACCCGGGACAGGGGCACAAGAGACCCAGTACTTC
J: TRBJ2-5
D: TRBD1
V: TRBV10-3

CDR3: CATGGQGLFSNQPQHF
DNA: TGTGCCACCGGGGGACAGGGTCTCTTTAGCAATCAGCCCCAGCATTTT
J: TRBJ1-5
D: TRBD1
V: TRBV24-1

CDR3: CASSSPGFGNTIYF
DNA: TGTGCCAGCAGCTCCCCAGGGTTTGGAAACACCATATATTTT
J: TRBJ1-3
D: NA
V: TRBV7-2

CDR3: CASSSGGNGYTF
DNA: TGTGCCAGTAGTTCAGGGGGCAATGGCTACACCTTC
J: TRBJ1-2
D: TRBD1
V: TRBV19

CDR3: CASSYGLIEAF
DNA: TGTGCCAGCAGCTATGGACTGATCGAGGCCTTC
J: TRBJ1-2
D: NA
V: TRBV7-9

CDR3: CASSPLFAVTLAGGNEQFF
DNA: TGTGCCAGCAGCCCCCTTTTCGCGGTGACCCTAGCGGGGGGTAATGAGCAGTTCTTC
J: TRBJ2-1
D: TRBD2
V: TRBV3-1/TRBV3-2

CDR3: CASSLGGVVVAGQETQYF
DNA: TGTGCCAGCAGCTTAGGGGGTGTTGTTGTAGCGGGCCAAGAGACCCAGTACTTC
J: TRBJ2-5
D: TRBD2
V: TRBV7-2

CDR3: CSVGGLASDTQYF
DNA: TGCAGCGTTGGGGGACTAGCCAGCGATACGCAGTATTTT
J: TRBJ2-3
D: TRBD2
V: TRBV29-1

CDR3: CASRTGGANTEAFF
DNA: TGTGCCAGCAGAACAGGGGGCGCGAACACTGAAGCTTTCTTT
J: TRBJ1-1
D: TRBD1
V: TRBV27

CDR3: CASGLAPRGFSYNEQFF
DNA: TGTGCTAGTGGTTTGGCCCCACGAGGGTTCTCCTACAATGAGCAGTTCTTC
J: TRBJ2-1
D: NA
V: TRBV12-5

CDR3: CASRMGRSSYNSPLHF
DNA: TGTGCCAGTAGAATGGGTCGGAGCTCCTATAATTCACCCCTCCACTTT
J: TRBJ1-6
D: NA
V: TRBV19

CDR3: CASSSRTGRTGELFF
DNA: TGTGCCAGCAGTTCCCGGACAGGGAGGACCGGGGAGCTGTTTTTT
J: TRBJ2-2
D: TRBD1
V: TRBV28

CDR3: CASRPKGEVGSYNEQFF
DNA: TGTGCCAGCAGACCGAAGGGGGAGGTGGGCTCCTACAATGAGCAGTTCTTC
J: TRBJ2-1
D: NA
V: TRBV7-9

CDR3: CASKGRENTEAFF
DNA: TGTGCCAGCAAAGGCCGGGAGAACACTGAAGCTTTCTTT
J: TRBJ1-1
D: NA
V: TRBV7-3

CDR3: CASSQDLWDKTYEQYF
DNA: TGTGCCAGCAGCCAAGATCTGTGGGACAAAACCTACGAGCAGTACTTC
J: TRBJ2-7
D: NA
V: TRBV4-2

CDR3: CASSLGQGGNQPQHF
DNA: TGTGCCAGCAGCTTGGGACAGGGAGGCAATCAGCCCCAGCATTTT
J: TRBJ1-5
D: TRBD1
V: TRBV6-5

CDR3: CATSREQGPYGYTF
DNA: TGTGCCACCAGCAGAGAACAGGGACCCTATGGCTACACCTTC
J: TRBJ1-2
D: NA
V: TRBV15

CDR3: CASSQVLGPPANEKLFF
DNA: TGTGCCAGCAGCCAAGTCTTGGGTCCGCCTGCTAATGAAAAACTGTTTTTT
J: TRBJ1-4
D: NA
V: TRBV4-2

CDR3: CASQQGALGQPQHF
DNA: TGTGCCAGCCAACAGGGGGCGCTAGGACAGCCCCAGCATTTT
J: TRBJ1-5
D: TRBD1
V: TRBV6-5

CDR3: CASSPGQSGANVLTF
DNA: TGTGCCAGCTCACCGGGACAATCTGGGGCCAACGTCCTGACTTTC
J: TRBJ2-6
D: NA
V: TRBV18

CDR3: CASSPGVRGPSTEAFF
DNA: TGTGCCAGCTCACCCGGGGTTCGAGGCCCCTCCACTGAAGCTTTCTTT
J: TRBJ1-1
D: NA
V: TRBV18

CDR3: CASSPPAGHNYGYTF
DNA: TGTGCCAGCTCACCACCTGCGGGTCACAACTATGGCTACACCTTC
J: TRBJ1-2
D: NA
V: TRBV18

CDR3: CASSYSPGAHTEAFF
DNA: TGTGCCAGCAGTTACTCCCCGGGGGCGCACACTGAAGCTTTCTTT
J: TRBJ1-1
D: NA
V: TRBV6-5

CDR3: CASSSRDLGVTYEQYF
DNA: TGTGCCAGCAGCTCCCGGGACTTGGGAGTAACCTACGAGCAGTACTTC
J: TRBJ2-7
D: NA
V: TRBV5-4

CDR3: CAISETWDTQYF
DNA: TGTGCCATCAGTGAAACTTGGGATACGCAGTATTTT
J: TRBJ2-3
D: NA
V: TRBV10-3

CDR3: CASSFLLRRATGELFF
DNA: TGTGCCAGCAGTTTTCTACTCAGGAGGGCGACCGGGGAGCTGTTTTTT
J: TRBJ2-2
D: NA
V: TRBV27

CDR3: CASSIASGRRAFF
DNA: TGTGCCAGTAGTATAGCCTCGGGCAGACGCGCTTTCTTT
J: TRBJ1-1
D: NA
V: TRBV19

CDR3: CASQGMGSNQPQHF
DNA: TGTGCCAGCCAGGGCATGGGGAGCAATCAGCCCCAGCATTTT
J: TRBJ1-5
D: NA
V: TRBV6-5

CDR3: CASRWGGNTGELFF
DNA: TGTGCCTCTCGCTGGGGGGGTAACACCGGGGAGCTGTTTTTT
J: TRBJ2-2
D: TRBD2
V: TRBV6-6